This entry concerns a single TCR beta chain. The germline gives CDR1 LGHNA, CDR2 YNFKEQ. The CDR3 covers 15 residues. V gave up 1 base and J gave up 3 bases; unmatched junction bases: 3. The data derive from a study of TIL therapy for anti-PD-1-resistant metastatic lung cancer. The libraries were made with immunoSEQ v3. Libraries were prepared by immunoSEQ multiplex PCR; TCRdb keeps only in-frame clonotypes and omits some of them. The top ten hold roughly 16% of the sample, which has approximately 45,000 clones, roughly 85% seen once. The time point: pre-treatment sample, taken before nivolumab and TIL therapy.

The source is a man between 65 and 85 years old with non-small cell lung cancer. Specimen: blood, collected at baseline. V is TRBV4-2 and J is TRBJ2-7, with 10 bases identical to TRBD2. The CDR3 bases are TGTGCCAGCAGCCAAGGGACTAGCGGAAACTACGAGCAGTACTTC. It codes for CASSQGTSGNYEQYF.